This T cell receptor beta chain appears in the sequencing data of a study of blood T cell repertoires in COVID-19. Study overall: The United States, Italy and Spain were the sources of the acute and convalescent COVID-19 samples. Sources were T cells, B-cell-depleted T cells, or PBMCs; the material itself was cDNA or gDNA.

This CDR3 is 13 amino acids long. Per the germline V gene, CDR1 is SGHTA and CDR2 is FQGNSA. V lost 4 bases and J 4 bases, leaving 10 bases between the germline ends. Under the authors' procedure: Amplification of reference gene primers provided the estimated nucleated cell counts. Measured with immunoSEQ multiplex PCR; TCRdb has only the in-frame clones, and not every one. V and J calls and clone size come straight from that table; D and trimming were deduced from the DNA. The sample includes 90,000 to 120,000 clones, around four fifths of them seen just once. The count of this clone is one. The clonotype comes from a man in his 60s with acute or convalescent COVID-19. The sample comprised peripheral blood. This sequence joins TRBV7-2 and TRBJ2-5; tentatively, D is TRBD2 (5 bases). The CDR3 loop reads CASSSSEGETQYF. The CDR3 DNA reads as TGTGCCAGCAGCTCCAGTGAGGGAGAGACCCAGTACTTC.